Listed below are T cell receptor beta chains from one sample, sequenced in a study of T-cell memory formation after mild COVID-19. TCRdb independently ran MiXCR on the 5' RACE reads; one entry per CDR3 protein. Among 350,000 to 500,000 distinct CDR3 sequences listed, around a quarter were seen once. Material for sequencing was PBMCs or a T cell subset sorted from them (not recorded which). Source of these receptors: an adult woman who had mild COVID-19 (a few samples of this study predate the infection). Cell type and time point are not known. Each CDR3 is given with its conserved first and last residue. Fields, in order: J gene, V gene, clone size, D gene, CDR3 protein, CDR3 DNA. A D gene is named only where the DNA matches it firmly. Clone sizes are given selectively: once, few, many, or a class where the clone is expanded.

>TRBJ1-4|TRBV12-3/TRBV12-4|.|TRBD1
CASSPIRGQGGGEKLFF
TGTGCCAGCAGCCCGATACGAGGACAGGGAGGAGGTGAAAAACTGTTTTTT
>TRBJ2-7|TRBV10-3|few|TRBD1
CAINPGTGDDEQYF
TGTGCCATCAATCCCGGGACAGGGGATGACGAGCAGTACTTC
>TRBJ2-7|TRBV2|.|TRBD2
CASSTLAGRMNEQYF
TGTGCCAGCAGTACCTTAGCGGGGAGGATGAACGAGCAGTACTTC
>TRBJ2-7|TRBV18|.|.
CASSAGLTGSYEQYF
TGTGCCAGCTCGGCCGGGCTTACGGGTTCCTACGAGCAGTACTTC
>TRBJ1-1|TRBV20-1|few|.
CSGENTEAFF
TGCAGTGGTGAGAACACTGAAGCTTTCTTT
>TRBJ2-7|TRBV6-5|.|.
CASSYRDGTTYEQYF
TGTGCCAGCAGTTACAGAGACGGGACAACCTACGAGCAGTACTTC
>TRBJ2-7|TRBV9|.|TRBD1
CASSARPGGSYEQYF
TGTGCCAGCAGCGCTCGGCCAGGGGGCTCCTACGAGCAGTACTTC
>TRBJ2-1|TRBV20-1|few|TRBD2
CSAGPTSGRVGEQFF
TGCAGTGCTGGGCCGACTAGCGGGAGGGTGGGTGAGCAGTTCTTC
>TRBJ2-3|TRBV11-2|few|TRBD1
CASHGQGSTDTQYF
TGTGCCAGCCACGGACAGGGAAGCACAGATACGCAGTATTTT
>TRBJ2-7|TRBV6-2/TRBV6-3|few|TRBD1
CASRRLRDRVYEQYF
TGTGCCAGCAGACGTCTCCGGGACAGGGTCTACGAGCAGTACTTC
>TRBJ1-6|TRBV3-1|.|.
CASSPRGDNSPLHF
TGTGCCAGCAGCCCCAGGGGCGATAATTCACCCCTCCACTTT
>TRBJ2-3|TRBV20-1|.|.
CSAPNRGGGTDTQYF
TGCAGTGCGCCTAACAGGGGAGGGGGCACAGATACGCAGTATTTT
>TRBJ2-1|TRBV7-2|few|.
CASSSLAAGGLYNEQFF
TGTGCCAGCAGCTCGTTAGCAGCCGGGGGCTTATACAATGAGCAGTTCTTC
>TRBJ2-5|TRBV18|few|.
CASSPPSAPQETQYF
TGTGCCAGCTCACCGCCGTCAGCTCCCCAAGAGACCCAGTACTTC
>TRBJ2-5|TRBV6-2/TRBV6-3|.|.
CASSFPPLATFQNF
TGTGCCAGCAGTTTTCCTCCTCTGGCGACTTTCCAAAACTTC
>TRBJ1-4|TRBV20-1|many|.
CSVIDGRKLFF
TGCAGTGTCATAGACGGGCGTAAACTGTTTTTT
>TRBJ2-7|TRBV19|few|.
CASTGRSSYEQYF
TGTGCCAGTACAGGACGGAGCTCCTACGAGCAGTACTTC
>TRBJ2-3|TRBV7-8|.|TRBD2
CASSLLGGEGNQYF
TGTGCCAGCAGCTTATTGGGTGGGGAGGGAAACCAGTATTTT
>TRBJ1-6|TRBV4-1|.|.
CASSQEVGTSSPLHF
TGCGCCAGCAGCCAAGAGGTCGGGACGTCTTCACCCCTCCACTTT
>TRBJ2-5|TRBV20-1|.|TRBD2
CSARVLAGGRETQYF
TGCAGTGCTAGGGTACTAGCGGGAGGACGAGAGACCCAGTACTTC
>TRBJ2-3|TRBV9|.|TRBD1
CASSPGTGVSTDTQYF
TGTGCCAGCAGCCCGGGGACAGGGGTTAGCACAGATACGCAGTATTTT
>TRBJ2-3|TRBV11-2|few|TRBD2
CASSSFLSGGTQYF
TGTGCCAGCAGCTCGTTCCTCAGCGGGGGTACGCAGTATTTT
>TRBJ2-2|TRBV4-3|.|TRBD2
CASSQAITSGNTGELFF
TGCGCCAGCAGCCAAGCGATCACTAGCGGGAACACCGGGGAGCTGTTTTTT
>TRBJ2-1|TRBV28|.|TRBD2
CATLEGLGGTYNEQFF
TGTGCCACCCTCGAGGGACTAGGAGGAACCTACAATGAGCAGTTCTTC
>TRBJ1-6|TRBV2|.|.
CASTMDDSPLHF
TGTGCCAGCACGATGGATGATTCACCCCTCCACTTT
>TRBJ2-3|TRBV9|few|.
CASSVAPSRGTDTQYF
TGTGCCAGCAGCGTAGCGCCTAGCCGGGGCACAGATACGCAGTATTTT
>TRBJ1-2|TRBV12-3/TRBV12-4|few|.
CASSSTGEYGYTF
TGTGCCAGCAGTTCCACGGGCGAATATGGCTACACCTTC
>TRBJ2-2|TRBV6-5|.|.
CASSYVFGGRGELFF
TGTGCCAGCAGTTACGTTTTTGGGGGTCGCGGGGAGCTGTTTTTT
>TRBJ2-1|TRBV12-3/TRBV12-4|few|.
CASSPFRLGGGSYNEQFF
TGTGCCAGCAGCCCCTTTCGCCTAGGTGGGGGTTCCTACAATGAGCAGTTCTTC
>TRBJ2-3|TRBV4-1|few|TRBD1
CASSQGQGPTGTQYF
TGCGCCAGCAGCCAAGGACAGGGGCCCACAGGGACGCAGTATTTT
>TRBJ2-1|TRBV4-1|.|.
CASSQDPPSGLAFVEQFF
TGCGCCAGCAGCCAAGATCCTCCATCCGGACTCGCTTTTGTAGAGCAGTTCTTC
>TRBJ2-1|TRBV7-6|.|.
CASSLHSSNEQFF
TGTGCCAGCAGCTTACACAGTTCCAATGAGCAGTTCTTC
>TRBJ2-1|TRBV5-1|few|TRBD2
CASSYTSGAFNEQFF
TGCGCCAGCAGCTACACTAGCGGGGCCTTCAATGAGCAGTTCTTC
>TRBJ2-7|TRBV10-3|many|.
CAISDVETAYEQYF
TGTGCCATCAGTGACGTCGAGACCGCCTACGAGCAGTACTTC
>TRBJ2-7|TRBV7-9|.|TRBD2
CASSWEGLYEQYF
TGTGCCAGCAGCTGGGAGGGCCTCTACGAGCAGTACTTC
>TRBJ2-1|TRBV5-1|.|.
CASSLFTGTTMDEQFF
TGCGCCAGCAGCTTGTTCACAGGGACGACGATGGATGAGCAGTTCTTC
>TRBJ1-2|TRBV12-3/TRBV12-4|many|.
CASSLQGNYGYTF
TGTGCCAGCAGTTTACAGGGGAACTATGGCTACACCTTC
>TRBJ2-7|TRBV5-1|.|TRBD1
CASSRDGTVSYEQYF
TGCGCCAGCAGCAGGGATGGGACAGTCTCCTACGAGCAGTACTTC
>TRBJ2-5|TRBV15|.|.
CATSRDLKTQYF
TGTGCCACCAGCAGAGATCTGAAGACCCAGTACTTC
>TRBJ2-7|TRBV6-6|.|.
CASSSTRLGPISYEQYF
TGTGCCAGCAGTTCCACTCGCCTAGGGCCCATCTCCTACGAGCAGTACTTC
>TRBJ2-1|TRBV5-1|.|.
CASSLRTPNEQFF
TGCGCCAGCAGCTTACGGACTCCTAATGAGCAGTTCTTC